One and the same sample provided the 14 T cell receptor beta chains below, sequenced in a study of identical twins. TCRdb re-derived calls from the 5' RACE reads in MiXCR, one entry per CDR3 protein. Seen here are 200,000 to 250,000 distinct CDR3 sequences, around 8% observed once, and the top ten hold 1.9%. The same data also contributed to another study, on yellow fever vaccine responses in identical twins.

Sample: memory (CD45RO+) T cells sorted from blood. The origin of the receptors is a woman between 18 and 29 years old in good health.

This clonotype occurred many times. This sequence joins TRBV20-1 and TRBJ2-1; D possibly corresponds to TRBD2 (6 bases). CDR3 size: 14 residues. Germline lookup yields CDR1 DFQATT and CDR2 SNEGSKA (reference sequence). V was pared by 5 bases and J by 2 bases, with 13 bases between. Here the CDR3 DNA reads TGCAGTGCTCGGGACTTGGGGACCTACAATGAGCAGTTCTTC. It codes for CSARDLGTYNEQFF.

Only a few counts were recorded for this clonotype. The genes are TRBV3-1 and TRBJ2-5, with D possibly matching TRBD1 (5 bases). The CDR3 consists of 16 residues. Trimming took 2 bases from V and 1 from J, leaving 14 bases between them. Germline V CDR1 and CDR2: LGHDT, YNNKEL (reference sequence). This CDR3 is CASSQRGRQRQETQYF. The DNA for the CDR3 is TGTGCCAGCAGCCAAAGGGGCCGGCAGCGCCAAGAGACCCAGTACTTC.

Concerning this clonotype: Since a much larger clone is just one base distant, this may be a read error. The genes are TRBV6-1 and TRBJ2-1, with 9 bases aligning to TRBD2. Germline CDR1 and CDR2: MNHNS and SASEGT. The CDR3 sequence is 16 residues long. The trim removed 6 bases at V and 3 bases at J, leaving 9 bases unmatched. CDR3 nucleotide sequence: TGTGCCAGCAGCCGAGCGGGGGGTAGCTTCTACAATGAGCAGTTCTTC. Its translation is CASSRAGGSFYNEQFF.

Only a few counts were recorded for this clonotype. The V call is TRBV30, the J call TRBJ2-1; D is undetermined. Trimming removed 3 bases from V and 9 bases from J, with 6 bases in between. The germline V gene encodes CDR1 GTSNPN and CDR2 SVGIG (reference sequence). The CDR3 extends over 10 amino acids. The CDR3 nucleotides are TGTGCCTGGAGCTCGGGTGAGCAGTTCTTC. Translated, it gives CAWSSGEQFF.

There are a few counts of this clonotype. V usage is TRBV12-3 or TRBV12-4 and J usage is TRBJ2-7, with D tentatively TRBD2 (6 bases). The germline V and J ends were trimmed by 3 bases and 12 bases, with 15 bases remaining between them. This CDR3 region has 12 residues. The CDR3 spells CASSFIRDWLYF. CDR3 nucleotides: TGTGCCAGCAGTTTCATCCGGGACTGGCTGTACTTC.

This clonotype has a count of ten or more. The gene calls are TRBV7-3 and TRBJ2-1; D may correspond to TRBD1 or TRBD2 (7 bases each). The CDR3 has 15 amino acids. The germline V gene has CDR1 SGHTA and CDR2 FQGTGA. The ends were cut back, 1 base at V and 9 bases at J, with 16 bases in the middle. The DNA for the CDR3 is TGTGCCAGCAGCTTAAGTACAGGGGAGGGTGGTGAGCAGTTCTTC. Translated: CASSLSTGEGGEQFF.

This chain connects TRBV20-1 to TRBJ2-1, with 8 bases lining up with TRBD1. CDR1 and CDR2 from the germline V gene are DFQATT and SNEGSKA (reference sequence). J lost 8 bases, V lost 7 bases, and 7 bases had no gene match. CDR3 length equals 12 residues. CDR3 in DNA: TGCAGTGTCCCGACAGGGGTTCATGAGCAGTTCTTC. It specifies CSVPTGVHEQFF.

There are many counts of this clonotype. The chain uses TRBV28 and TRBJ2-1; D is unresolved. Germline V gene lookup returns CDR1 MDHEN and CDR2 SYDVKM. V shed 5 bases and J shed 10 bases, with 9 bases lying between them. The CDR3 has 11 residues. CDR3 in amino acids: CASSRELEQFF. The CDR3 DNA reads TGTGCCAGCAGTCGTGAACTGGAGCAGTTCTTC.

This clonotype was seen more than once but under ten times. CDR3 sequence: CASSTRPYEQYF. The CDR3 DNA follows: TGTGCCAGCAGTACGAGGCCCTACGAGCAGTACTTC. This sequence joins TRBV2 and TRBJ2-7, with unresolved D. The CDR3 has 12 amino acids. Germline-derived CDR1 and CDR2 are SNHLY and FYNNEI. V was cut by 5 bases and J by 2 bases, with 7 bases left in between. Full variable domain (rest looked up from reference TRBV2 and TRBJ2-7): EPEVTQTPSHQVTQMGQEVILRCVPISNHLYFYWYRQILGQKVEFLVSFYNNEISEKSEIFDDQFSVERPDGSNFTLKIRSTKLEDSAMYFCASSTRPYEQYFGPGTRLTVT.

To note about this clonotype: A junction end diverges from the germline sequence, so it may reflect a read error. The genes are TRBV3-1 and TRBJ2-5, with D hard to call. The CDR3 extends over 12 amino acids. Per the germline V gene, CDR1 is LGHDT and CDR2 is YNNKEL (reference sequence). The DNA for the CDR3 is TGTGCCAGCATGAATGGGTTGGACGACAAGAACTTC. As protein: CASMNGLDDKNF.

This clonotype was counted only a few times. The V and J genes are TRBV28 and TRBJ1-5, with TRBD1 matching over 10 bases. This CDR3 contains 17 residues. J lost 2 bases, V lost 6 bases, and 10 bases had no gene match. Looked up from germline, CDR1 is MDHEN and CDR2 is SYDVKM. In DNA form, the CDR3 reads TGTGCCAGCAGCGCAATAACCGGGACAGGGGGCAATCAGCCCCAGCATTTT. This sequence encodes CASSAITGTGGNQPQHF.

Only a few counts were recorded for this clonotype. The chain has TRBV27 and TRBJ2-7; 7 bases are shared with TRBD1. Losses at the gene ends were 2 bases for V and 3 bases for J; bases not matched to a gene: 4. Germline V lookup: CDR1 MNHEY, CDR2 SMNVEV (reference sequence). The CDR3 contains 14 residues. The CDR3 DNA reads as TGTGCCAGCAGTTTAAGACCAGGGGGCTACGAGCAGTACTTC. Its translation is CASSLRPGGYEQYF.

This clonotype was detected only a few times. J is TRBJ1-5 and V is TRBV4-3; no reliable D call. This CDR3 region has 17 residues. With 0 bases removed from V and 1 base from J, the gap between germline ends came to 13 bases. CDR1 is LGHNA, CDR2 YSLEER, per germline. The CDR3 sequence is CASSQDSWVGSNQPQHF. The CDR3 coding sequence is TGCGCCAGCAGCCAAGATTCTTGGGTTGGGAGCAATCAGCCCCAGCATTTT.

This clonotype was recorded many times. V is TRBV2 and J is TRBJ2-3, with D tentatively TRBD1 (6 bases). From germline, CDR1 is SNHLY and CDR2 FYNNEI. This CDR3 contains 15 residues. The V end was cut by 0 bases, the J end by 3 bases, with 10 bases between. CDR3 DNA: TGTGCCAGCAGTGAAGCTGGCAGGGGTACAGATACGCAGTATTTT. It codes for CASSEAGRGTDTQYF.